The 21 T cell receptor beta chains listed next were all sequenced from one sample in a study of blood T cell repertoires in COVID-19. Generated by immunoSEQ multiplex PCR, the TCRdb table keeps only in-frame clones and is missing some. The table records 25,000 to 35,000 clones, under 85% of them present only once. Material for sequencing was peripheral blood. Receptors were obtained from a woman between 70 and 85 years old with active or convalescent COVID-19.

J is TRBJ2-5 and V is TRBV28, with D maybe TRBD2 (6 bases). In germline, CDR1 is MDHEN, CDR2 SYDVKM. The CDR3 is 14 amino acids. V dropped 6 bases and J dropped 1 base, with 12 bases sitting between them. The CDR3 DNA reads as TGTGCCAGCAGCCTGGACGGGAGCCAAGAGACCCAGTACTTC. It specifies CASSLDGSQETQYF.

This sequence joins TRBV7-9 and TRBJ1-1, with 10 nucleotides matching TRBD1. Looked up from germline, CDR1 is SEHNR and CDR2 is FQNEAQ (reference sequence). The CDR3 has 16 amino acids. Losses at the gene ends were 6 bases for V and 1 base for J; bases not matched to a gene: 8. CDR3 in amino acids: CASRHTRDRGNTEAFF. In nucleotides, the CDR3 is TGTGCCAGCAGACATACTAGGGACAGGGGGAACACTGAAGCTTTCTTT.

The rearrangement joins TRBV2 to TRBJ1-1, with D possibly matching TRBD1 (5 bases). This CDR3 comprises 15 residues. Germline CDR1 and CDR2: SNHLY and FYNNEI. Trimming removed 4 bases from V and 1 base from J, with 13 bases in between. CDR3 residues: CASSVEGQGNTEAFF. In nucleotides, the CDR3 is TGTGCCAGCAGTGTGGAAGGGCAGGGGAACACTGAAGCTTTCTTT.

V is TRBV11-2 and J is TRBJ2-2; TRBD2 matches 7 bases. This CDR3 region has 15 residues. Looked up from germline, CDR1 is SGHAT and CDR2 is FQNNGV. The junction had 10 bases not matched to a gene; V was cut back by 6 bases and J by 6 bases. The DNA for the CDR3 is TGTGCCAGCAGGCGGCGGGAGACGGGCGCCGGGGAGCTGTTTTTT. Its protein is CASRRRETGAGELFF.

Turning to this clone: One junction end does not reproduce the germline sequence, and a read error may be involved. The rearrangement joins TRBV6-1 to TRBJ2-7; a weak D match, TRBD2 (7 bases). Germline loops: CDR1 MNHNS, CDR2 SASEGT. The CDR3 contains 16 residues. This chain's CDR3 is CASREGPRGQFYEQYF. The CDR3 DNA follows: TGTGCCAGCAGAGAAGGCCCGCGGGGGCAGTTCTACGAGCAGTACTTC.

The chain is built from TRBV3-1 (or the pseudogene TRBV3-2) and TRBJ2-3; D unclear. Trimming removed 4 bases from V and 2 bases from J, with 10 bases in between. The CDR3 length is 14 residues. The germline gives CDR1 LGHDT, CDR2 YNNKEL (reference sequence). The CDR3 region has the DNA TGTGCCAGCAGCCCCTTCTTTCCCACAGATACGCAGTATTTT. It encodes CASSPFFPTDTQYF.

This chain links TRBV18 with TRBJ1-5; D not certain. V was cut by 6 bases and J by 3 bases, with 9 bases left in between. Per the germline V gene, CDR1 is KGHSH and CDR2 is LQKENI. CDR3 length: 13 residues. CDR3 residues: CASSTGANQPQHF. The CDR3 bases are TGTGCCAGCTCCACTGGTGCCAATCAGCCCCAGCATTTT.

CDR3 amino acids: CASRLGGTGMNTEAFF. DNA of the CDR3: TGTGCCAGCAGGCTAGGGGGAACCGGCATGAACACTGAAGCTTTCTTT. The chain combines TRBV28 with TRBJ1-1, with D possibly TRBD1 on 6 matching bases. The CDR3 loop spans 16 amino acids. V lost 6 bases and J 0 bases, leaving 17 bases between the germline ends. Germline lookup yields CDR1 MDHEN and CDR2 SYDVKM.

This clone qualifies as medium-sized. J is TRBJ1-5 and V is TRBV6-5, with no clear D. Germline lookup yields CDR1 MNHEY and CDR2 SVGAGI. V was cut by 4 bases and J by 3 bases, with 7 bases left in between. The CDR3 loop spans 13 amino acids. The CDR3: CASSSGFNQPQHF. The CDR3 region has the DNA TGTGCCAGCAGTTCAGGCTTCAATCAGCCCCAGCATTTT.

The J gene is TRBJ1-1, the V gene TRBV13, with 11 bases matching TRBD1. J gave up 5 bases and V 5 bases, and 13 bases lay outside the gene matches. Germline V gene lookup returns CDR1 PRHDT and CDR2 FYEKMQ (reference sequence). The CDR3 has 17 amino acids. The DNA for the CDR3 is TGTGCCAGCAGCCTTCGGACAGGGGGCCAGGCTCGGACTGAAGCTTTCTTT. Protein sequence: CASSLRTGGQARTEAFF.

This clone was seen only once. The chain employs TRBV7-8 and TRBJ1-3; 8 nucleotides line up with TRBD1. V was clipped by 5 bases and J by 0 bases; unmatched bases: 6. CDR1 is SGHVS and CDR2 is FQNEAQ in the germline V gene. The CDR3 consists of 16 residues. Here the CDR3 reads CASSIWDRISGNTIYF. The CDR3 DNA reads TGTGCCAGCAGCATCTGGGACAGGATCTCTGGAAACACCATATATTTT.

The CDR3 loop reads CASSPGGGNQPQHF. CDR3 DNA sequence: TGCGCCAGCAGCCCCGGGGGAGGCAATCAGCCCCAGCATTTT. The J gene is TRBJ1-5, the V gene TRBV5-1; tentatively, D is TRBD1 (5 bases). Trimming took off 4 bases at V and 2 bases at J, with 10 bases between the two ends. The CDR3 is made up of 14 amino acids. Germline V gene sequence: CDR1 SGHRS, CDR2 YFSETQ.

Only a few counts were recorded for this clone. The chain's CDR3 is CASSPTGGAGTGELFF. The CDR3 nucleotides read TGTGCCAGCAGCCCTACAGGGGGCGCCGGCACCGGGGAGCTGTTTTTT. The chain joins TRBV7-2 to TRBJ2-2; 9 positions agree with TRBD1. The CDR3 has 16 residues. J was trimmed by 4 bases and V by 5 bases; bases with no gene match: 8. Per the germline V gene, CDR1 is SGHTA and CDR2 is FQGNSA. Filled out from reference TRBV7-2 and TRBJ2-2, the complete variable domain reads GAGVSQSPSNKVTEKGKDVELRCDPISGHTALYWYRQSLGQGLEFLIYFQGNSAPDKSGLPSDRFSAERTGGSVSTLTIQRTQQEDSAVYLCASSPTGGAGTGELFFGEGSRLTVL.

J is TRBJ2-7 and V is TRBV9, with 9 bases lining up with TRBD2. The CDR3 has 16 amino acids. After removal of 3 bases from V and 2 bases from J, the junction contained 9 bases not matched to a gene. Germline assignment: CDR1 SGDLS and CDR2 YYNGEE. The CDR3: CASSGASGVPTYEQYF. CDR3 nucleotides: TGTGCCAGCAGCGGGGCTAGCGGGGTCCCTACCTACGAGCAGTACTTC. Looking up the rest from reference TRBV9 and TRBJ2-7 gives the full variable domain: DSGVTQTPKHLITATGQRVTLRCSPRSGDLSVYWYQQSLDQGLQFLIQYYNGEERAKGNILERFSAQQFPDLHSELNLSSLELGDSALYFCASSGASGVPTYEQYFGPGTRLTVT.

The chain recombines TRBV6-5 with TRBJ1-2; 8 nucleotides align to TRBD1. The CDR3 has 13 residues. Germline CDR1 MNHEY, CDR2 SVGAGI. V lost 6 bases to trimming and J lost 3 bases; unmatched junction nucleotides: 3. In DNA form, the CDR3 reads TGTGCCAGCAGGAAGACAGGGGACTATGGCTACACCTTC. Protein: CASRKTGDYGYTF.

This clone was seen a few times. J is TRBJ1-4 and V is TRBV5-4; 9 positions match TRBD1. The junction had 4 bases not matched to a gene; V was cut back by 1 base and J by 6 bases. In germline, CDR1 is SGHNT, CDR2 YYREEE (reference sequence). The CDR3 extends over 15 amino acids. The CDR3 nucleotides are TGTGCCAGCAGCTTGTTTGACAGGGGGGATGAAAAACTGTTTTTT. Translation: CASSLFDRGDEKLFF.

This clone was observed a single time. The rearrangement joins TRBV28 to TRBJ1-2; TRBD1 matches 7 bases. CDR1 is MDHEN, CDR2 SYDVKM, per germline. V trimming: 6 bases; J trimming: 3 bases; junction bases outside the gene matches: 4. The CDR3 contains 13 residues. CDR3 protein: CASSLTGDYGYTF. The CDR3 nucleotides read TGTGCCAGCAGCCTAACAGGGGACTATGGCTACACCTTC.

The V gene is TRBV30, the J gene TRBJ1-3; D perhaps matches TRBD1 (5 bases). Germline-derived CDR1 and CDR2 are GTSNPN and SVGIG (reference sequence). This CDR3 is built from 15 residues. Trimming left V 1 base short and J 4 bases short, with 14 bases between. CDR3 amino acids: CAWSGGRTVGNTIYF. The CDR3 DNA reads as TGTGCCTGGAGTGGGGGGAGGACGGTGGGAAACACCATATATTTT.

The chain combines TRBV21-1 with TRBJ1-3; the DNA was not compared with TRBD1, the D call given in the table. TRBV21-1 constitutes a pseudogene. CDR3 length: 16 residues. The CDR3 protein is CASSKGRVFSGNTIYF. Written as DNA, the CDR3 is TGTGCCAGCAGCAAAGGCAGGGTGTTCTCTGGAAACACCATATATTTT.

Comments on this clone: Other nucleotide sequences in the sample specify the same CDR3. This CDR3 reads CASSLAGGNQPQHF. For the CDR3, the DNA is TGTGCCAGCAGCTTAGCAGGGGGAAATCAGCCCCAGCATTTT. This chain links TRBV11-2 with TRBJ1-5; 7 bases fit TRBD1. This CDR3 is built from 14 residues. Germline V gene data show CDR1 as SGHAT and CDR2 as FQNNGV. V lost 1 base and J lost 4; bases outside the gene matches: 1.

The gene calls are TRBV5-1 and TRBJ2-3; D may be TRBD2 (6 bases). Germline V lookup: CDR1 SGHRS, CDR2 YFSETQ. The CDR3 runs to 16 residues. Trimming shortened V by 0 bases and J by 1 base, and 12 bases separated the two germline ends. CDR3 protein: CASSLEPGGGTDTQYF. In DNA, the CDR3 is TGCGCCAGCAGCTTGGAACCCGGGGGTGGCACAGATACGCAGTATTTT.